The 17 T cell receptor beta chains below all came from one sample that was sequenced in a study of blood T cell repertoires in COVID-19. Method: immunoSEQ multiplex PCR; TCRdb's copy keeps in-frame clones and lacks some. The sample shows fewer than 120,000 clones, approximately 70% of them seen only once. Sequenced sample: peripheral blood. The receptors originated from a woman in her fifties or sixties with acute or convalescent COVID-19.

This clone was seen a few times. The genes are TRBV15 and TRBJ1-4; 7 nucleotides agree with TRBD1. The CDR3 sequence is 22 residues long. The germline V gene encodes CDR1 LNHNV and CDR2 YYDKDF (reference sequence). V shed 0 bases, J shed 3 bases, and the junction held 22 bases outside the gene matches. In nucleotides, the CDR3 is TGTGCCACCAGCAGAGATCTAAGAATCGGTAGGGGGCAGGTCATGGCTAATGAAAAACTGTTTTTT. Its protein product is CATSRDLRIGRGQVMANEKLFF.

The chain uses TRBV2 and TRBJ1-6; tentative D call: TRBD1 (5 bases). The CDR3 sequence is 13 residues long. With 3 bases removed from V and 8 bases from J, the gap between germline ends came to 8 bases. Per the germline V gene, CDR1 is SNHLY and CDR2 is FYNNEI. Written as DNA, the CDR3 is TGTGCCAGCAGTGATTGGGGCGATTCACCCCTCCACTTT. Amino acid sequence: CASSDWGDSPLHF.

This clone was detected once. V is TRBV5-1 and J is TRBJ1-1; D is uncertain. Germline assignment: CDR1 SGHRS and CDR2 YFSETQ. Trimming stripped 2 bases from V and 5 bases from J, with 16 bases between. This CDR3 has 15 residues. CDR3 bases: TGCGCCAGCAGCTTATTTGACTTTGGAGGAACTGAAGCTTTCTTT. This gives the protein CASSLFDFGGTEAFF.

The chain couples TRBV7-3 to TRBJ2-6, with 7 bases that match TRBD2. Trimming took 2 bases from V and 0 from J; bases not matched to a gene: 4. Looked up from germline, CDR1 is SGHTA and CDR2 is FQGTGA. This CDR3 contains 17 residues. The CDR3 coding sequence is TGTGCCAGCAGCTTATTGGGGGGGTCCTCTGGGGCCAACGTCCTGACTTTC. Translation: CASSLLGGSSGANVLTF. Complete variable domain (other parts from reference TRBV7-3 and TRBJ2-6): GAGVSQTPSNKVTEKGKYVELRCDPISGHTALYWYRQSLGQGPEFLIYFQGTGAADDSGLPNDRFFAVRPEGSVSTLKIQRTERGDSAVYLCASSLLGGSSGANVLTFGAGSRLTVL.

The rearrangement links TRBV7-2 to TRBJ2-4; a possible D gene is TRBD1 (5 bases). Germline V CDR1 and CDR2: SGHTA, FQGNSA. Trimming shortened V by 5 bases and J by 0 bases, and 14 bases separated the two germline ends. The CDR3 extends over 16 amino acids. The DNA for the CDR3 is TGTGCCAGCAGCGTGACAGTGACACTAGCCAAAAACATTCAGTACTTC. Its protein is CASSVTVTLAKNIQYF. The variable domain in full, with the rest retrieved from reference TRBV7-2 and TRBJ2-4, is GAGVSQSPSNKVTEKGKDVELRCDPISGHTALYWYRQSLGQGLEFLIYFQGNSAPDKSGLPSDRFSAERTGGSVSTLTIQRTQQEDSAVYLCASSVTVTLAKNIQYFGAGTRLSVL.

The table lists this clone with a count of one. V usage is TRBV11-1 and J usage is TRBJ2-7, with TRBD1 matching over 7 bases. The length of the CDR3 is 15 residues. V gave up 4 bases and J gave up 1 base; unmatched junction bases: 7. Germline V gene lookup returns CDR1 SGHAT and CDR2 FQDESV (reference sequence). DNA for the CDR3: TGTGCCAGCAGCTCCCCCGGGACAGCATCCTACGAGCAGTACTTC. Its translation is CASSSPGTASYEQYF.

The genes are TRBV6-6 and TRBJ1-5, with D perhaps TRBD1 (5 bases). Trimming took 1 base from V and 5 from J, leaving 9 bases between them. The CDR3 spans 14 residues. CDR1 MNHNY and CDR2 SVGAGI come from the germline V gene (reference sequence). CDR3 sequence (DNA): TGTGCCAGCAGTTACTATGGACAATATCAGCCCCAGCATTTT. It codes for CASSYYGQYQPQHF.

The rearrangement joins TRBV12-3 or TRBV12-4 to TRBJ1-1; no definite D call. CDR3 length equals 11 residues. Trimming took off 4 bases at V and 11 bases at J, with 11 bases between the two ends. The CDR3 sequence is CASSWGELAFF. CDR3 nucleotides: TGTGCCAGCAGTTGGGGAGAGTTGGCTTTCTTT.

The chain combines TRBV7-2 with TRBJ2-5; tentatively, D is TRBD2 (6 bases). CDR1 and CDR2 (germline): SGHTA, FQGNSA. This CDR3 has 15 residues. Trimming took 5 bases from V and 3 from J, leaving 16 bases between them. The CDR3, as DNA: TGTGCCAGCAGCCGGATGGGAGGAGAAGAAGAGACCCAGTACTTC. It encodes CASSRMGGEEETQYF. Full variable domain (remainder filled in from reference TRBV7-2 and TRBJ2-5): GAGVSQSPSNKVTEKGKDVELRCDPISGHTALYWYRQSLGQGLEFLIYFQGNSAPDKSGLPSDRFSAERTGGSVSTLTIQRTQQEDSAVYLCASSRMGGEEETQYFGPGTRLLVL.

Ten or more counts support this clone. J is TRBJ2-3 and V is TRBV11-3, with 9 bases identical to TRBD1. This CDR3 is built from 16 residues. The V gene end was trimmed by 1 base and the J gene end by 0 bases; junction bases not matched to a gene: 2. Germline V gene lookup returns CDR1 SGHNT and CDR2 YENEEA. In nucleotides, the CDR3 is TGTGCCAGCAGCTTAGGCGGGACAGGGAGCACAGATACGCAGTATTTT. Translation gives CASSLGGTGSTDTQYF.

The genes are TRBV28 and TRBJ1-6; D is unresolved. This CDR3 is 14 amino acids long. Deletions cut 5 bases from V and 4 bases from J, with 9 bases between. In germline, CDR1 is MDHEN, CDR2 SYDVKM. The CDR3 spells CASSPREYNSPLHF. CDR3 nucleotides: TGTGCCAGCAGTCCGCGCGAATATAATTCACCCCTCCACTTT.

The chain uses TRBV24-1 and TRBJ1-2; perhaps TRBD1 as D (5 bases). This CDR3 spans 11 amino acids. Germline V gene sequence: CDR1 KGHDR, CDR2 SFDVKD. V lost 5 bases, J lost 7 bases, and 7 bases lay in between. The CDR3 coding sequence is TGTGCCACCAGTGTCGGGGGTGGCTACACCTTC. Translating it yields CATSVGGGYTF.

The V gene is TRBV29-1, the J gene TRBJ1-1, with TRBD1 as a possible D gene (5 bases). Germline assignment: CDR1 SQVTM and CDR2 ANQGSEA. The CDR3 is 13 residues long. Between the trimmed V and J ends, which lost 6 bases and 2 bases, there was a span of 13 bases. CDR3 sequence (DNA): TGCAGCGTGCAGGGTAAATTCAACACTGAAGCTTTCTTT. Protein product: CSVQGKFNTEAFF.

The gene calls are TRBV9 and TRBJ2-3; tentative D call: TRBD2 (5 bases). V dropped 5 bases and J dropped 0 bases, with 7 bases sitting between them. In germline, CDR1 is SGDLS, CDR2 YYNGEE. This CDR3 has 13 amino acids. The CDR3 sequence is CASSWTSTDTQYF. As DNA, the CDR3 is TGTGCCAGCAGTTGGACTAGCACAGATACGCAGTATTTT.

This clone has a single count. The chain couples TRBV19 to TRBJ2-7; 7 nucleotides match TRBD1. Germline assignment: CDR1 LNHDA and CDR2 SQIVND (reference sequence). The CDR3 has 12 amino acids. The CDR3 coding sequence is TGTGCGTCCGGGACAGCGACCTACGAGCAGTACTTC. This codes for CASGTATYEQYF.

Notes on this clone: The same CDR3 also results from other DNA sequences found in this sample. V and J are TRBV7-2 and TRBJ2-3; 7 positions agree with TRBD2. The CDR3 consists of 16 residues. V lost 1 base to trimming and J lost 2 bases; unmatched junction nucleotides: 6. Germline loops: CDR1 SGHTA, CDR2 FQGNSA. In DNA form, the CDR3 reads TGTGCCAGCAGCTTAGTTCGCGGGGGAAACACAGATACGCAGTATTTT. Translated: CASSLVRGGNTDTQYF.

V is TRBV7-2 and J is TRBJ1-6; tentatively, D is TRBD1 (5 bases). The CDR3 is 18 amino acids. Between the trimmed V and J ends, which lost 3 bases and 1 base, there was a span of 16 bases. Per the germline V gene, CDR1 is SGHTA and CDR2 is FQGNSA. The CDR3 coding sequence is TGTGCCAGCAGCTTGGTCGGGGGGAGTTTATCCTATAATTCACCCCTCCACTTT. Translating it yields CASSLVGGSLSYNSPLHF.